The present entry profiles one TCR beta chain with its context. The CDR3 is made up of 17 amino acids. With 0 bases removed from V and 7 bases from J, the gap between germline ends came to 21 bases. Germline V gene lookup returns CDR1 SGDLS and CDR2 YYNGEE. The data originate from a study of OX40 agonist ivuxolimab in advanced cancers. Study-level information: Each patient was given ivuxolimab into a vein every 2 weeks, at 0.01 to 10 mg/kg.

Libraries were prepared by immunoSEQ multiplex PCR; TCRdb keeps only in-frame clonotypes and omits some of them. The data contain 94,000 or so clones, around 84% of them seen just once; the ten biggest clones take up approximately 1.2%. The chain combines TRBV9 with TRBJ2-3; D perhaps matches TRBD2 (7 bases). Material: CD4+ or CD8+ T cells sorted from blood, obtained in a trial of the OX40 agonist ivuxolimab. This clonotype was obtained from an adult with an advanced solid tumor such as melanoma, head and neck, liver or kidney cancer. CDR3 DNA sequence: TGTGCCAGCAGCGTAGGGTATGGGGGCGGGGGCCCGAATACGCAGTATTTT. Its translation: CASSVGYGGGGPNTQYF.